A single sample is the source of the 8 T cell receptor beta chains below, sequenced in a study of T cells in Graves' hyperthyroidism and ophthalmopathy. The investigators amplified TCR beta CDR3 regions from RNA transcripts. HTBI primers drove first-round RT-PCR of the TCR CDR3. MiXCR, run by TCRdb on the multiplex PCR reads, gives a single entry per CDR3 protein. The repertoire holds a few hundred thousand distinct CDR3 sequences, around 16% seen once, with roughly 8% in the top ten. Sequences were obtained from blood. The receptors shown here come from a woman younger than 30 with Graves' hyperthyroidism.

At least ten counts were recorded for this clonotype. This chain connects TRBV28 to TRBJ1-2, with D maybe TRBD1 (6 bases). V shed 6 bases and J shed 8 bases, with 16 bases lying between them. CDR1 MDHEN and CDR2 SYDVKM come from the germline V gene. This CDR3 contains 13 residues. The CDR3 DNA follows: TGTGCCAGCAGCTTGCGGGGGACACGAGGCTACACCTTC. It codes for CASSLRGTRGYTF.

This clonotype was counted at least ten times. The gene calls are TRBV27 and TRBJ2-7; 9 bases line up with TRBD1. This CDR3 is 14 amino acids long. V shed 4 bases, J shed 7 bases, and the junction held 8 bases outside the gene matches. Germline V gene sequence: CDR1 MNHEY, CDR2 SMNVEV (reference sequence). The CDR3 protein is CASSYGTGTWEQYF. The CDR3 DNA is TGTGCCAGCAGTTATGGGACAGGGACCTGGGAGCAGTACTTC.

This clonotype has a count of ten or more. V gene TRBV20-1 combines with J gene TRBJ1-1; the D gene is possibly TRBD1 (5 bases). This CDR3 is 14 amino acids long. The V gene lost 4 bases and the J gene lost 1 base, with 13 bases spanning the gap. The germline V gene encodes CDR1 DFQATT and CDR2 SNEGSKA (reference sequence). The CDR3 sequence is CSATLGLQNTEAFF. For the CDR3, the DNA is TGCAGTGCTACCCTGGGACTCCAGAACACTGAAGCTTTCTTT.

This clonotype was recorded at least ten times. V and J are TRBV12-3 or TRBV12-4 and TRBJ1-3; unclear D gene. Deletions cut 6 bases from V and 2 bases from J, with 26 bases between. This CDR3 has 19 amino acids. The CDR3 DNA is TGTGCCAGCAGCTCTCGAGCCCGGGGATTGAGGGAAGCTGGAAACACCATATATTTT. Residues: CASSSRARGLREAGNTIYF.

This clonotype occurred many times. The CDR3 loop reads CASSPSTGIGNTIYF. CDR3 sequence (DNA): TGTGCCAGCAGTCCCTCGACAGGGATTGGAAACACCATATATTTT. V and J are TRBV12-3 or TRBV12-4 and TRBJ1-3; 7 nucleotides line up with TRBD1. This CDR3 is built from 15 residues. Unmatched junction bases numbered 7, after V lost 5 bases and J lost 3 bases.

There are many counts of this clonotype. The gene calls are TRBV19 and TRBJ2-5; the D gene is possibly TRBD2 (6 bases). The germline V gene has CDR1 LNHDA and CDR2 SQIVND (reference sequence). CDR3 length: 13 amino acids. Deletions cut 7 bases from V and 6 bases from J, with 15 bases between. DNA of the CDR3: TGTGCCAGTAACGTCGCGGGAAGAAAGACCCAGTACTTC. Its protein is CASNVAGRKTQYF. Combining the CDR3 with reference TRBV19 and TRBJ2-5 gives the whole variable domain DGGITQSPKYLFRKEGQNVTLSCEQNLNHDAMYWYRQDPGQGLRLIYYSQIVNDFQKGDIAEGYSVSREKKESFPLTVTSAQKNPTAFYLCASNVAGRKTQYFGPGTRLLVL.

As regards this clonotype: One end of the junction is discordant with germline, which a read error may explain. This chain uses TRBV6-2 or TRBV6-3 with TRBJ1-5; D perhaps matches TRBD1 (5 bases). Germline-derived CDR1 and CDR2 are MNHEY and SVGEGT. CDR3 length: 14 amino acids. This CDR3 reads CASTEQVSNRPQHF. In DNA form, the CDR3 reads TGTGCCAGCACGGAACAGGTGAGCAATCGGCCCCAGCATTTT.

In this sample, this clonotype turned up many times. V and J are TRBV11-3 and TRBJ2-7, with D tentatively TRBD2 (6 bases). The V end was cut by 5 bases, the J end by 6 bases, with 11 bases between. This CDR3 has 12 amino acids. Per the germline V gene, CDR1 is SGHNT and CDR2 is YENEEA. The CDR3 here is CASSTEGSEQYF. CDR3 bases: TGTGCCAGCAGCACGGAGGGATCCGAGCAGTACTTC.